This T cell receptor beta chain was documented in a study of human T cells and chemical hapten exposure. Overall study context: Patients had diphenylcyclopropenone applied to the scalp weekly throughout the approximately 25-week study. Patch tests of 0.01% DPC on the upper back were read at 6 days.

The time point here: patch test 1, 2 weeks after DPC sensitization. Noted treatment: therapeutic diphenylcyclopropenone sensitization with weekly scalp DPC. TCRdb re-called the RACE reads through MiXCR, storing one row per CDR3 protein. Counted here are about 74,000 distinct CDR3 sequences, approximately 29% occurring once; the ten biggest clones make up 7.5% to 10%. Deletions cut 3 bases from V and 9 bases from J, with 15 bases between. Germline CDR1 is DFQATT and CDR2 is SNEGSKA (reference sequence). The CDR3 runs 14 residues. This specimen was whole blood, taken in connection with sensitization to the hapten diphenylcyclopropenone (DPC). The chain recombines TRBV20-1 with TRBJ1-6; a possible D gene is TRBD1 (5 bases). This TCR came from a man in his forties with alopecia areata. Some clones in this sample may be carry-over from other donors' samples. The CDR3 here is CSARRDRLSSPLHF. CDR3 nucleotides: TGCAGTGCTAGGAGGGACCGACTATCTTCACCCCTCCACTTT.